This record looks at one T cell receptor (beta chain) sequence and its context. Its antigen is unknown. The CDR3 contains 13 residues. Trimming removed 5 bases from V and 1 base from J, with 8 bases in between. Germline CDR1 is SGHRS and CDR2 is YFSETQ. Use of 60 Vbeta and 13 Jbeta primers characterized the PCR. Here immunoSEQ multiplex PCR was the method, and the copy in TCRdb shows in-frame clones only, minus some. The sample shows roughly 80,000 clones, approximately 84% of them seen only once. The sample is drawn from a study of cytomegalovirus exposure and HLA in healthy donors. As for the study in general: An early data release held 75 million to 100 million unique TCRs from HLA-typed donors. Study results and limitations: A later examination showed that TCR association rates differed by HLA locus, with DRB1 most and HLA-C fewest. Sequencing had likely introduced a cluster of highly shared sequence variants as an artifact.

The receptor was derived from a woman aged 50 to 65 in good health and CMV-seronegative. The chain couples TRBV5-1 to TRBJ2-3; D might be TRBD1 (5 bases). The source material was PBMCs. CDR3 sequence reads: CASRSRGTDTQYF. CDR3 DNA: TGCGCCAGCAGGAGCAGGGGCACAGATACGCAGTATTTT.